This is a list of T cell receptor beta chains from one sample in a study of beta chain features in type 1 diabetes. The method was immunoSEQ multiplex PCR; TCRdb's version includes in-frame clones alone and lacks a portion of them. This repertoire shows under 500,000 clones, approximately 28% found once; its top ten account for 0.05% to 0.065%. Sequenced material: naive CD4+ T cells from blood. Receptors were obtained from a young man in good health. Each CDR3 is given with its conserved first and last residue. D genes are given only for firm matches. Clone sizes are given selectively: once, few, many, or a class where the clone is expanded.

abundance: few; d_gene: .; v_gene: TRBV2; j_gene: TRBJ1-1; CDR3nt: TGTGCCAGCAGCGAACAGAACACTGAAGCTTTCTTT; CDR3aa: CASSEQNTEAFF
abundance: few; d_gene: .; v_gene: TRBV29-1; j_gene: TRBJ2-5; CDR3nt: TGCAGCGTTGATGTATCTCGAGAGACCCAGTACTTC; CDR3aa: CSVDVSRETQYF
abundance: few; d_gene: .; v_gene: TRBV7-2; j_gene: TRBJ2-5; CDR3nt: TGTGCCAGCAGCTCTTGGTTGGGGGAGACCCAGTACTTC; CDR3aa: CASSSWLGETQYF
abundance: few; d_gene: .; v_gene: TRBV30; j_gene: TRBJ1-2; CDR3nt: TGTGCCTGGAGTAAAGGGCTCTCCGGCTACACCTTC; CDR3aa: CAWSKGLSGYTF
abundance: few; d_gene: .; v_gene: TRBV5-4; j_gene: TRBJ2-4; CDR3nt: TGTGCCAGCAGCTCCGGACAGACCAAAGCCAAAAACATTCAGTACTTC; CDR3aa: CASSSGQTKAKNIQYF
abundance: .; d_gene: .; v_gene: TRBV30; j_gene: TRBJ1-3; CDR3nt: TGTGCCTGGAGTGTAACGTGGGACACCATATATTTT; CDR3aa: CAWSVTWDTIYF
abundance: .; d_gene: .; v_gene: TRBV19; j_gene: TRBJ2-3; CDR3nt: TGTGCCAGTAGTATCCATCCGGGTCGGGGTTACACAGATACGCAGTATTTT; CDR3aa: CASSIHPGRGYTDTQYF
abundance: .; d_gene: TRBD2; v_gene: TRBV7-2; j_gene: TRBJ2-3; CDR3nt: TGTGCCAGCGCAAGGACTAGCGGGAGCGGAGATACGCAGTATTTT; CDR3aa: CASARTSGSGDTQYF
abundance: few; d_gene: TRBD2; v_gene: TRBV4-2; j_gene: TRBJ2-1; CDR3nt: TGTGCCAGCAGCCAAGTCCTAGCGGGAGTCAATGAGCAGTTCTTC; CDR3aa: CASSQVLAGVNEQFF
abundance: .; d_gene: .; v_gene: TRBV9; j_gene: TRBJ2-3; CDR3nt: TGTGCCAGCAGTTCCCAGCACACAGATACGCAGTATTTT; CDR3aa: CASSSQHTDTQYF
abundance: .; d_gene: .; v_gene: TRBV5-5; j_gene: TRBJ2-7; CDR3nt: TGTGCCAGCCTTCGCGGCGCCGACTACGAGCAGTACTTC; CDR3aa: CASLRGADYEQYF
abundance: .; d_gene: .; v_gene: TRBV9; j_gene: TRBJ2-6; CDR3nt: TGTGCCAGCAGCGTAGGCCACAGGGCTGGGGCCAACGTCCTGACTTTC; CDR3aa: CASSVGHRAGANVLTF
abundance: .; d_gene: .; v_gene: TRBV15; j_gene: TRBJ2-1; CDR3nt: TGTGCCACCAGCAGAGAGATAAGAGGAGCGGACAATGAGCAGTTCTTC; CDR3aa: CATSREIRGADNEQFF
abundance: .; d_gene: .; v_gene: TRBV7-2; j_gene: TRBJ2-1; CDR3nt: TGTGCCAGCAGCTTAGCGGCACCCTACAATGAGCAGTTCTTC; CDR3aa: CASSLAAPYNEQFF
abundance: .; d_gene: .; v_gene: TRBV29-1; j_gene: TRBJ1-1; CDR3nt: TGCAGCGTCCGAGACGCAACACCCCAGGCTTTCTTT; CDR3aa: CSVRDATPQAFF
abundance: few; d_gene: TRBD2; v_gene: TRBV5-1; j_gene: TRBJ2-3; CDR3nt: TGCGCCAGCACCCCCCGATCCGGTAGCGGGAGAGGAGATACGCAGTATTTT; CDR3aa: CASTPRSGSGRGDTQYF
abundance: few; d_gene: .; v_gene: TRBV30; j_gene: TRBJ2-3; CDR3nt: TGTGCCTGGAGGGTCGGGGACCCATCAGGGGATACGCAGTATTTT; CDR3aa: CAWRVGDPSGDTQYF
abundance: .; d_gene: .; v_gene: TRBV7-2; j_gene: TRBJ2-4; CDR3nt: TGTGCCAGCAGCTTAGCGCCGGGAGACATTCAGTACTTC; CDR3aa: CASSLAPGDIQYF
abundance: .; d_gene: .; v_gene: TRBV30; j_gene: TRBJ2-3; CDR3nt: TGTGCCTGGAGTGTACTGGGTAATGGGGATACGCAGTATTTT; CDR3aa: CAWSVLGNGDTQYF
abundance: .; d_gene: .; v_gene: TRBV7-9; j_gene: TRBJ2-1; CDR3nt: TGTGCCAGCAGCCCGTTCTCCTCCTACAATGAGCAGTTCTTC; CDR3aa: CASSPFSSYNEQFF
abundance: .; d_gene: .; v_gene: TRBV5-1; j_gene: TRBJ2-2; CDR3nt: TGCGCCAGCAGCTTGCTGACAGGATACAACACCGGGGAGCTGTTTTTT; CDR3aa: CASSLLTGYNTGELFF
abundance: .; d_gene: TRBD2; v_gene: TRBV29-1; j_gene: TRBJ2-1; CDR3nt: TGCAGCGGTGAGACGGAGCGGGAAACGGATGAGCAGTTCTTC; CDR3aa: CSGETERETDEQFF
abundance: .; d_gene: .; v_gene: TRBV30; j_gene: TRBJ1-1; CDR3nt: TGTGCCTGGAGTGGAGGGCAGAACACTGAAGCTTTCTTT; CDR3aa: CAWSGGQNTEAFF
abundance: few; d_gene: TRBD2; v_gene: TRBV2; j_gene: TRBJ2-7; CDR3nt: TGTGCCAGCAGTGAAGTCCCGGGAGGCCGGGGCGAGCAGTACTTC; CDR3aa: CASSEVPGGRGEQYF
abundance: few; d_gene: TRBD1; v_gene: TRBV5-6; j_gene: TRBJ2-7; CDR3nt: TGTGCCAGCAGCTGGAGACAGGGATTCTCCTACGAGCAGTACTTC; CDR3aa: CASSWRQGFSYEQYF
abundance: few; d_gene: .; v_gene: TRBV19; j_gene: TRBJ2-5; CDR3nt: TGTGCCAGTAGTCCCACCTCCCAAGAGACCCAGTACTTC; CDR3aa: CASSPTSQETQYF
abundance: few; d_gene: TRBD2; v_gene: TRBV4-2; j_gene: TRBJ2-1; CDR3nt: TGTGCCAGCAGCCATCCCCCCGGGACTAGCAGGCGTGAGCAGTTCTTC; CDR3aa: CASSHPPGTSRREQFF
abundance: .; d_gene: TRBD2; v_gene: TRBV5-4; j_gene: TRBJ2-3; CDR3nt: TGTGCCAGCAGCTTGAGGCTAGCGGCTAGCACAGATACGCAGTATTTT; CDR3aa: CASSLRLAASTDTQYF
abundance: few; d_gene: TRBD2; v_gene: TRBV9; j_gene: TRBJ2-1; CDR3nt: TGTGCCAGCAGCCGGACTAGCGGATACAATGAGCAGTTCTTC; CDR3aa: CASSRTSGYNEQFF
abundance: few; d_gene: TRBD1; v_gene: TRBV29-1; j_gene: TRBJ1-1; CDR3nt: TGCAGCGTTCAAGGGGGCCGGAACACTGAAGCTTTCTTT; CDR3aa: CSVQGGRNTEAFF
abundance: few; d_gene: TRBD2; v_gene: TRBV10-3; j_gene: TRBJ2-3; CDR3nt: TGTGCCATCAGTGAGTCTAGCGGGGTAGGCACAGATACGCAGTATTTT; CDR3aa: CAISESSGVGTDTQYF
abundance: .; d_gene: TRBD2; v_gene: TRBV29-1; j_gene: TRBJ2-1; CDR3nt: TGCAGCGGTTTTCTCCCACTAGCGGGAGACTACAATGAGCAGTTCTTC; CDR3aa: CSGFLPLAGDYNEQFF
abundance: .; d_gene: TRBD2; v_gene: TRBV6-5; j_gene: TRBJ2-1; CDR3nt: TGTGCCAGCAGATACATAGCGGGAGAGGTATACAATGAGCAGTTCTTC; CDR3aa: CASRYIAGEVYNEQFF
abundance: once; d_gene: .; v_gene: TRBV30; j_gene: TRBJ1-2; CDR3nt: TGTGCCTTGGGAGGGTATGGCTACACCTTC; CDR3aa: CALGGYGYTF
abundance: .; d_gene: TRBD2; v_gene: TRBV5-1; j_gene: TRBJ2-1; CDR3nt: TGCGCCAGCAGGGTAGCGGGGGACCCTTACAATGAGCAGTTCTTC; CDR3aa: CASRVAGDPYNEQFF
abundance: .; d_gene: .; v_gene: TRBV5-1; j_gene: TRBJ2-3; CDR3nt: TGCGCCAGCAGCCCCCGTAGTCCAGATACGCAGTATTTT; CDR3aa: CASSPRSPDTQYF
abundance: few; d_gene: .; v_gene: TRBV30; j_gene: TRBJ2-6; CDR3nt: TGTGCCTGCTCACGCATCTCCTCCGGGGCCAACGTCCTGACTTTC; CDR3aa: CACSRISSGANVLTF
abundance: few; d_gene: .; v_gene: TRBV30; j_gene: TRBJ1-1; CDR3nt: TGTGCCTGGAGTGTGGGCGGGTATACTGAAGCTTTCTTT; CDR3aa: CAWSVGGYTEAFF
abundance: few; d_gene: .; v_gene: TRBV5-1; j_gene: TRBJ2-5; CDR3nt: TGCGCCAGCAGCTTGACTGTAGGGACGCAAGAGACCCAGTACTTC; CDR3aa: CASSLTVGTQETQYF
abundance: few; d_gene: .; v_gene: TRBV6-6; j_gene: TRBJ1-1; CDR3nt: TGTGCCAGCAGTTACCTTATGACAGAAGCTTTCTTT; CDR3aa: CASSYLMTEAFF